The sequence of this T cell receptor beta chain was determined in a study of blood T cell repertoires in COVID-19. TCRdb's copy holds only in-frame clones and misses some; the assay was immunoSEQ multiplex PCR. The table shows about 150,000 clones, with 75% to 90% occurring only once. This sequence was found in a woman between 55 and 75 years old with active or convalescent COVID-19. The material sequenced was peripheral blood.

CDR3 bases: TGTGCCAGCAGCTTGAGGGCGGGGTCGTTGGGGTCCTACAATGAGCAGTTCTTC. Its translation: CASSLRAGSLGSYNEQFF. The chain links TRBV7-2 to TRBJ2-1, with a weak D call TRBD2 (6 bases). Germline lookup yields CDR1 SGHTA and CDR2 FQGNSA. This CDR3 has 18 amino acids. The V gene lost 3 bases and the J gene lost 1 base, with 19 bases spanning the gap.